Following are 26 T cell receptor beta chains from one sample sequenced in a study of cytotoxic CD8 clonotypes in ibrutinib-treated CLL. Measured with immunoSEQ multiplex PCR; TCRdb has only the in-frame clones, and not every one. The data show roughly 29,000 clones, roughly 50% seen once. The sample consisted of PBMCs, taken before ibrutinib treatment. The origin of the receptors is a human donor with chronic lymphocytic leukemia.

V usage is TRBV5-6 and J usage is TRBJ2-3; possible D gene TRBD1, 6 bases. This CDR3 is 15 amino acids long. Germline assignment: CDR1 SGHDT and CDR2 YYEEEE. Trimming stripped 2 bases from V and 0 bases from J, with 10 bases between. The CDR3 here is CASSFYRDSTDTQYF. Here the CDR3 DNA reads TGTGCCAGCAGCTTTTACAGGGACAGCACAGATACGCAGTATTTT.

The genes are TRBV7-8 and TRBJ1-4; TRBD1 matches at 7 bases. The V gene's germline CDR1 is SGHVS and CDR2 FQNEAQ. This CDR3 has 16 amino acids. V gave up 1 base and J gave up 3 bases; unmatched junction bases: 5. The CDR3 spells CASSLDSGQSNEKLFF. CDR3 bases: TGTGCCAGCAGCTTAGATTCGGGACAGTCTAATGAAAAACTGTTTTTT.

The chain recombines TRBV7-6 with TRBJ2-5; TRBD2 agrees at 9 bases. In germline, CDR1 is SGHVS, CDR2 FNYEAQ. After removal of 1 base from V and 6 bases from J, the junction contained 9 bases not matched to a gene. The CDR3 extends over 16 amino acids. CDR3 DNA sequence: TGTGCCAGCAGCTTAGAACTGGCGGGAGGGCCCAAGACCCAGTACTTC. It translates to CASSLELAGGPKTQYF.

The chain employs TRBV6-1 and TRBJ1-5, with D uncertain. Trimming removed 6 bases from V and 2 bases from J, with 14 bases in between. This CDR3 has 15 residues. Per the germline V gene, CDR1 is MNHNS and CDR2 is SASEGT. The CDR3 spells CASRQEDSRNQPQHF. CDR3 in DNA: TGTGCCAGCAGGCAAGAGGACTCGCGCAATCAGCCCCAGCATTTT.

This clone was counted a single time. The gene calls are TRBV10-3 and TRBJ2-5, with D possibly TRBD2 on 6 matching bases. The CDR3 spans 14 residues. V was shortened by 3 bases and J by 5 bases, with 13 bases between the two germline ends. Germline assignment: CDR1 ENHRY and CDR2 SYGVKD. The CDR3 coding sequence is TGTGCCATCAGTGATACGGGGGTGGTGGAGACCCAGTACTTC. Residues: CAISDTGVVETQYF.

J is TRBJ2-5 and V is TRBV7-2; D uncertain. V dropped 2 bases and J dropped 5 bases, with 15 bases sitting between them. Germline lookup yields CDR1 SGHTA and CDR2 FQGNSA. The CDR3 covers 15 residues. CDR3 loop: CASSLISDTGETQYF. CDR3 nucleotides: TGTGCCAGCAGCTTAATCAGCGATACCGGGGAGACCCAGTACTTC.

This chain uses TRBV6-5 with TRBJ1-5, with TRBD1 matching 7 bases. Losses at the gene ends were 4 bases for V and 4 bases for J; bases not matched to a gene: 4. The CDR3 has 14 residues. CDR1 MNHEY and CDR2 SVGAGI come from the germline V gene. CDR3 protein: CASSSGQANQPQHF. CDR3 in DNA: TGTGCCAGCAGTTCCGGACAGGCGAATCAGCCCCAGCATTTT.

V is TRBV7-6 and J is TRBJ2-1; 8 nucleotides line up with TRBD1. CDR1 and CDR2 from the germline V gene are SGHVS and FNYEAQ. CDR3 length equals 16 residues. V shed 5 bases and J 4 bases; nucleotides not matched to a gene: 10. Here the CDR3 DNA reads TGTGCCAGCAGCCCGCAAGGACAGGGAGTATACAATGAGCAGTTCTTC. Amino acids: CASSPQGQGVYNEQFF.

This clone was recorded a few times. The chain uses TRBV7-9 and TRBJ1-2; D might be TRBD1 (5 bases). There are 14 residues in the CDR3. V was pared by 0 bases and J by 2 bases, with 7 bases between. The germline CDR1 and CDR2 sequences are SEHNR and FQNEAQ (reference sequence). Here the CDR3 reads CASSLAWDNYGYTF. The DNA of the CDR3 is TGTGCCAGCAGCTTAGCCTGGGACAACTATGGCTACACCTTC.

The chain employs TRBV7-2 and TRBJ2-5; D is unresolved. Germline CDR1 reads SGHTA; CDR2 reads FQGNSA. This CDR3 region has 11 residues. Trimming removed 3 bases at V and 5 bases at J, with 4 bases between. The CDR3 coding sequence is TGTGCCAGCAGCTTTCGGGAGACCCAGTACTTC. Translating gives CASSFRETQYF.

This chain connects TRBV7-3 to TRBJ2-3; D is possibly TRBD2 (7 bases). V was clipped by 5 bases and J by 2 bases, with 11 bases between them. From germline, CDR1 is SGHTA and CDR2 FQGTGA. This CDR3 spans 14 amino acids. CDR3 sequence (DNA): TGTGCCAGCAGCGCGGGGGCCCTCACAGATACGCAGTATTTT. This translates into CASSAGALTDTQYF.

J is TRBJ2-7 and V is TRBV25-1, with TRBD2 matching 10 bases. CDR1 and CDR2 from the germline V gene are MGHDK and SYGVNS. This CDR3 spans 16 amino acids. After removal of 3 bases from V and 6 bases from J, the junction contained 11 bases not matched to a gene. CDR3 sequence: CASSDQSSGRRSEQYF. The DNA for the CDR3 is TGTGCCAGCAGTGACCAGTCTAGCGGGAGAAGGTCCGAGCAGTACTTC.

As regards this clone: It is likely a read error: a sequence one base away is far more abundant. This chain joins TRBV11-2 and TRBJ2-7; the match to TRBD1 covers 8 bases. V trimming: 5 bases; J trimming: 3 bases; junction bases outside the gene matches: 9. This CDR3 is built from 15 residues. The V gene's germline CDR1 is SGHAT and CDR2 FQNNGV. The CDR3 sequence: CASSLGQGEYYEQYF. In nucleotides, the CDR3 is TGTGCCAGCAGCCTAGGACAGGGAGAATACTACGAGCAGTACTTC.

The chain carries TRBV7-9 and TRBJ2-4, with 10 bases lining up with TRBD1. Germline V CDR1 and CDR2: SEHNR, FQNEAQ (reference sequence). Trimming took 5 bases from V and 0 from J; bases not matched to a gene: 10. This CDR3 has 18 residues. In nucleotides, the CDR3 is TGTGCCAGCAGCCCACCCGACAGGGGGCTTTTAGCCAAAAACATTCAGTACTTC. This sequence encodes CASSPPDRGLLAKNIQYF.

The J gene is TRBJ1-6, the V gene TRBV27; tentative D call: TRBD1 (5 bases). CDR3 length equals 17 residues. Trimming took 5 bases from V and 11 from J, leaving 25 bases between them. The germline V gene encodes CDR1 MNHEY and CDR2 SMNVEV (reference sequence). This CDR3 is CASSPFLSGASAAPLHF. Here the CDR3 DNA reads TGTGCCAGCAGTCCTTTTTTGTCCGGGGCTTCCGCCGCACCCCTCCACTTT.

Notes on this clone: The junction shows a germline mismatch at one end, possibly a read error. The CDR3 DNA reads as TGTGCCAGCAGAAAAAGCGGGGGCGGCAGCCTCTTC. Translated: CASRKSGGGSLF. V and J are TRBV6-5 and TRBJ2-1; 8 bases line up with TRBD2. The CDR3 is made up of 12 amino acids. CDR1 and CDR2 (germline): MNHEY, SVGAGI.

The chain is built from TRBV4-1 and TRBJ2-7; 7 nucleotides align to TRBD1. V lost 4 bases to trimming and J lost 4 bases; unmatched junction nucleotides: 7. CDR1 and CDR2 from the germline V gene are MGHRA and YSYEKL. The CDR3 spans 14 residues. CDR3 loop: CASSLRTGRYEQYF. In DNA form, the CDR3 reads TGCGCCAGCAGCCTCCGGACAGGCAGATACGAGCAGTACTTC.

The table lists this clone with a few counts. V is TRBV7-2 and J is TRBJ2-1; D gene unclear. The CDR3 has 16 residues. Germline V gives CDR1 SGHTA, CDR2 FQGNSA. Deletions cut 5 bases from V and 4 bases from J, with 18 bases between. CDR3 sequence (DNA): TGTGCCAGCAGCGTCCCAAGAAGCGCCTATTACAATGAGCAGTTCTTC. Protein product: CASSVPRSAYYNEQFF.

By its share, this clone is medium-sized. The CDR3 DNA reads TGTGCCAGCAGCCCTCCCGGGACCGTCGCGGGAAAACTGTTTTTT. It is translated as CASSPPGTVAGKLFF. This chain joins TRBV6-6 and TRBJ1-4, with a weak D call TRBD1 (5 bases). Deletions cut 6 bases from V and 10 bases from J, with 21 bases between. The CDR3 sequence is 15 residues long. Germline V gene lookup returns CDR1 MNHNY and CDR2 SVGAGI (reference sequence).

CDR3 sequence reads: CASSASRGFENEKLFF. The CDR3 DNA sequence: TGTGCCAGCAGTGCCTCGAGGGGTTTCGAAAATGAAAAACTGTTTTTT. The chain couples TRBV6-6 to TRBJ1-4, with D tentatively TRBD1 (5 bases). V was trimmed by 5 bases and J by 5 bases, leaving 18 bases between them. The CDR3 is 16 residues long. Looked up from germline, CDR1 is MNHNY and CDR2 is SVGAGI (reference sequence).

The rearrangement uses TRBV7-3 and TRBJ1-6; TRBD1 is a possible D gene (6 bases). V lost 2 bases and J 5 bases, leaving 16 bases between the germline ends. This CDR3 has 17 amino acids. Germline CDR1 is SGHTA and CDR2 is FQGTGA. CDR3 sequence reads: CASSLAGLGADNSPLHF. Written as DNA, the CDR3 is TGTGCCAGCAGCTTAGCGGGCCTGGGGGCCGATAATTCACCCCTCCACTTT. Based on the CDR3 plus reference TRBV7-3 and TRBJ1-6, the full variable domain is GAGVSQTPSNKVTEKGKYVELRCDPISGHTALYWYRQSLGQGPEFLIYFQGTGAADDSGLPNDRFFAVRPEGSVSTLKIQRTERGDSAVYLCASSLAGLGADNSPLHFGNGTRLTVT.

This clone has only a few counts. As DNA, the CDR3 is TGCGCCAGCAGCAATTGGCAGGGGGTTCTTAACTATGGCTACACCTTC. Protein product: CASSNWQGVLNYGYTF. The chain combines TRBV5-1 with TRBJ1-2; TRBD1 aligns across 7 bases. The ends lost 4 bases at V and 1 base at J; junction bases unmatched: 10. The CDR3 is made up of 16 amino acids. The germline CDR1 and CDR2 sequences are SGHRS and YFSETQ. Based on the CDR3 plus reference TRBV5-1 and TRBJ1-2, the full variable domain is KAGVTQTPRYLIKTRGQQVTLSCSPISGHRSVSWYQQTPGQGLQFLFEYFSETQRNKGNFPGRFSGRQFSNSRSEMNVSTLELGDSALYLCASSNWQGVLNYGYTFGSGTRLTVV.

This clone was observed a handful of times. This chain links TRBV27 with TRBJ1-2; D call uncertain. Germline V gene lookup returns CDR1 MNHEY and CDR2 SMNVEV (reference sequence). V was trimmed by 2 bases and J by 0 bases, leaving 1 base between them. This CDR3 is 12 amino acids long. The CDR3 coding sequence is TGTGCCAGCAGTTTACCTAACTATGGCTACACCTTC. Its protein is CASSLPNYGYTF.

This clone was observed a single time. This chain joins TRBV2 and TRBJ1-5; a possible D gene is TRBD1 (5 bases). Trimming stripped 3 bases from V and 1 base from J, with 7 bases between. CDR1 is SNHLY and CDR2 is FYNNEI in the germline V gene. The CDR3 consists of 14 residues. The DNA of the CDR3 is TGTGCCAGCAGTGATAGGGGAAGCAATCAGCCCCAGCATTTT. Translated: CASSDRGSNQPQHF.

This clone was counted between two and nine times. The V and J genes are TRBV9 and TRBJ2-4; D gene ambiguous. V lost 0 bases, J lost 0 bases, and 10 bases lay in between. Germline CDR1 SGDLS, CDR2 YYNGEE. The length of the CDR3 is 16 residues. The CDR3 is CASSVGGALAKNIQYF. The CDR3, as DNA: TGTGCCAGCAGCGTAGGAGGTGCCCTAGCCAAAAACATTCAGTACTTC.

In this sample, this clone turned up once. The chain recombines TRBV5-1 with TRBJ2-1; the match to TRBD2 covers 8 bases. Germline V gives CDR1 SGHRS, CDR2 YFSETQ. The CDR3 is 14 amino acids. Unmatched junction bases numbered 4, after V lost 3 bases and J lost 5 bases. This chain's CDR3 is CASSYSGKNNEQFF. The CDR3 nucleotides are TGCGCCAGCAGCTATAGCGGGAAGAACAATGAGCAGTTCTTC.